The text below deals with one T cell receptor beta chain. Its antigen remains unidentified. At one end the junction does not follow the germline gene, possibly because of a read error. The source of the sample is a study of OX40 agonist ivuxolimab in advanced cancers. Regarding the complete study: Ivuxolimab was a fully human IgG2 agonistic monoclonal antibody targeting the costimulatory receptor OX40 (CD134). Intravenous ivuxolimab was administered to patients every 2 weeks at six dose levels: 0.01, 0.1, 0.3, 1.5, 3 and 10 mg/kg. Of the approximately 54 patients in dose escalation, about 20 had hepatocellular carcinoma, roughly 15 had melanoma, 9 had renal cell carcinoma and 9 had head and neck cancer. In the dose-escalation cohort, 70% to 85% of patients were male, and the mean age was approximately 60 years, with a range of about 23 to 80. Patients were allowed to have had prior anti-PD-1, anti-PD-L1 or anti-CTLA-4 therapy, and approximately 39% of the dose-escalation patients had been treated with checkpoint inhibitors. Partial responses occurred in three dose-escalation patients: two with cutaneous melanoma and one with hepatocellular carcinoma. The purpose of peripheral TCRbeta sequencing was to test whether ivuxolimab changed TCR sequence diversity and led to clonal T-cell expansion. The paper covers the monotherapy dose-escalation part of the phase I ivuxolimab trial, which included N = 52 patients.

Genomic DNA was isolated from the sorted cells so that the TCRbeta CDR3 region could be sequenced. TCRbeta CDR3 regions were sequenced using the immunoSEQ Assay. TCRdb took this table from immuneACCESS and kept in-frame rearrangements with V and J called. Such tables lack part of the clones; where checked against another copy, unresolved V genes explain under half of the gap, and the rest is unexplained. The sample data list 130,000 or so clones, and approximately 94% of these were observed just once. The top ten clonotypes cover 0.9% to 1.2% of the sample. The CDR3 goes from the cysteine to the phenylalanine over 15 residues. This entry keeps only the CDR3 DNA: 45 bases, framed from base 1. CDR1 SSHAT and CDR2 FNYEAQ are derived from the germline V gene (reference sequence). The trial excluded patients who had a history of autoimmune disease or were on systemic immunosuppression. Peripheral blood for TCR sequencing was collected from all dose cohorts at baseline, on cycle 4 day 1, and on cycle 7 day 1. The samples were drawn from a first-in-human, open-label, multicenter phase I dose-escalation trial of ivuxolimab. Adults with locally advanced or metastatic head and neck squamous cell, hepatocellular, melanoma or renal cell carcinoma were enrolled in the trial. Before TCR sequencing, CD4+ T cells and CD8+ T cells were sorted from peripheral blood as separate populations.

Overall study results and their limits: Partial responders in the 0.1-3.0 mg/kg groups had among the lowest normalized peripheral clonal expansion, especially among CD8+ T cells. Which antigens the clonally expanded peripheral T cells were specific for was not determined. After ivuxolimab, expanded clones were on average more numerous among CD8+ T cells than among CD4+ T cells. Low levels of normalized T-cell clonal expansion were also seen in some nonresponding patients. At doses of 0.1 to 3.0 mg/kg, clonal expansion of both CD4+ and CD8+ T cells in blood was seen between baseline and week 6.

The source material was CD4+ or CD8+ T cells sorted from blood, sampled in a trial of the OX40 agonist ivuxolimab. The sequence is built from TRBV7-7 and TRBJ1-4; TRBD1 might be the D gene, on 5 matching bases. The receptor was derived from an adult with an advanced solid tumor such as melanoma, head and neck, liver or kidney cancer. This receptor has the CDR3 CASSLASGGNEKLFF. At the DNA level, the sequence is TGTGCTAGCAGCTTAGCGTCGGGGGGGAATGAAAAACTGTTTTTT.